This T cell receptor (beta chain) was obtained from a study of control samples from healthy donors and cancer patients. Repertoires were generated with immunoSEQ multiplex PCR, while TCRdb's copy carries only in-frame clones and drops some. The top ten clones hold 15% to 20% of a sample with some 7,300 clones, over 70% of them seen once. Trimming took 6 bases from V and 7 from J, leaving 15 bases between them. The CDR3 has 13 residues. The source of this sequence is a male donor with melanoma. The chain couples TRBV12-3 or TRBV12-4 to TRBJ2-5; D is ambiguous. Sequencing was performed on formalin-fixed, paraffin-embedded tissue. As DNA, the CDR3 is TGTGCCAGCAGGCCGGAAGGGCCGGGGACCCAGTACTTC. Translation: CASRPEGPGTQYF.